The T cell receptor beta chain described here comes from a study of cytomegalovirus exposure and HLA in healthy donors. Amplification used 60 Vbeta primers and 13 Jbeta primers. TCRdb's table, derived via immunoSEQ multiplex PCR, lists solely in-frame clones and lacks some. The data contain fewer than 150,000 clones, roughly 80% of them singletons. This clone showed up just once. Its antigen is unknown. Mismatch with germline at one junction end may stem from a read error. General study points: Rare TCR sequences predominated, though certain public TCRs were found in many donors. For TCR beta chains, V- and J-gene trimming was later linked to a missense DCLRE1C variant.

This TCR derives from a man between 60 and 75 years old in good health and CMV-seropositive. Sequencing was carried out using PBMCs.

CDR3 in amino acids: CVSSPVQGQETQYF. The CDR3 DNA sequence: TGTGTCAGCAGCCCTGTACAGGGCCAAGAGACCCAGTACTTC. This sequence joins TRBV7-7 and TRBJ2-5, with D perhaps matching TRBD1 (6 bases). The CDR3 totals 14 residues. Germline V gene lookup returns CDR1 SSHAT and CDR2 FNYEAQ (reference sequence).